The source of this TCR beta chain is a study of blood T cells in healthy people across ages. Primed by a sample-barcoded 5' primer and a J-beta primer mix, a second PCR proceeded for 7 to 11 cycles. TCRdb re-derived calls from the 5' RACE reads in MiXCR, one entry per CDR3 protein. The sample includes 1.5 million to 2 million distinct CDR3 sequences, roughly 27% seen only once; the top ten take roughly 8.2%. Germline V gives CDR1 SQVTM, CDR2 ANQGSEA. V was pared by 6 bases and J by 0 bases, with 10 bases of the junction left unmatched. The CDR3 contains 15 residues. This receptor was identified in a woman under 40 in good health. The J gene is TRBJ2-7, the V gene TRBV29-1; the match to TRBD1 covers 8 bases. The specimen sequenced was blood. The CDR3 sequence: CSVRPGGQSSYEQYF. The CDR3 DNA is TGCAGCGTCCGACCAGGGGGCCAAAGCTCCTACGAGCAGTACTTC.